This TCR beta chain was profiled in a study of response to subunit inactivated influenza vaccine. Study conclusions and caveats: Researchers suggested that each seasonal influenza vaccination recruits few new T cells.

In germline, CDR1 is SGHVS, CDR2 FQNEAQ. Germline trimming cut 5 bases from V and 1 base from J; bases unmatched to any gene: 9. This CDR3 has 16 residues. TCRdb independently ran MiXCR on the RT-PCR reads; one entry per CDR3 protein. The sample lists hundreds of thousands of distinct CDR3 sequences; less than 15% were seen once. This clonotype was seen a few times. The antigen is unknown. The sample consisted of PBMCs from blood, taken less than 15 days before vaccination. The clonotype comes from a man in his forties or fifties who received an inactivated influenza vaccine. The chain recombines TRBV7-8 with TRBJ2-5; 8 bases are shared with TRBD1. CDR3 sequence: CASSPRTGSTQETQYF. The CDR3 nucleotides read TGTGCCAGCAGCCCCCGGACAGGGAGTACCCAAGAGACCCAGTACTTC.